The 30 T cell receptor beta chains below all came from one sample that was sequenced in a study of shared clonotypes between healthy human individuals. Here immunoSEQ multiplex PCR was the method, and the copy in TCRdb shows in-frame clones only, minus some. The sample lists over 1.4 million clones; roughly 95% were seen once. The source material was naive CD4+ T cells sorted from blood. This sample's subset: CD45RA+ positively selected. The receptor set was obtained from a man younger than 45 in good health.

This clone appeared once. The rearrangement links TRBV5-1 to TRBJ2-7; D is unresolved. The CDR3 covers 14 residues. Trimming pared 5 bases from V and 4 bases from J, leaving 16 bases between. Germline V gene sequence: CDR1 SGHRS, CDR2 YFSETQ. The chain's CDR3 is CASRPQEGTYEQYF. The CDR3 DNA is TGCGCCAGCAGACCCCAGGAAGGAACGTACGAGCAGTACTTC.

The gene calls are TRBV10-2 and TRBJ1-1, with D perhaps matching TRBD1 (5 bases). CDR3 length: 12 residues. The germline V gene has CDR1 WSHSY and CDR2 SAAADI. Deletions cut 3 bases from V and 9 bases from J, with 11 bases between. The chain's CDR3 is CASSELRQKAFF. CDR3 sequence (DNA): TGCGCCAGCAGTGAATTGAGACAGAAAGCTTTCTTT.

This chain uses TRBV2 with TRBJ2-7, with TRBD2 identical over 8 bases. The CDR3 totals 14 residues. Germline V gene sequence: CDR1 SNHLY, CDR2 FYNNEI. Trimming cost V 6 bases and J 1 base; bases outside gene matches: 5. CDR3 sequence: CASRGREVSYEQYF. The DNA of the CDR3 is TGTGCCAGCAGGGGGCGGGAGGTATCCTACGAGCAGTACTTC.

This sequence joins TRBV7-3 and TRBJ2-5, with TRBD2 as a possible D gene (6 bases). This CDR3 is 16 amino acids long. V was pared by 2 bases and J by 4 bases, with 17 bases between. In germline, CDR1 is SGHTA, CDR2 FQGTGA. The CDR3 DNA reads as TGTGCCAGCAGCTTAGACGGTGGGAGGTTAGGAGAGACCCAGTACTTC. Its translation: CASSLDGGRLGETQYF.

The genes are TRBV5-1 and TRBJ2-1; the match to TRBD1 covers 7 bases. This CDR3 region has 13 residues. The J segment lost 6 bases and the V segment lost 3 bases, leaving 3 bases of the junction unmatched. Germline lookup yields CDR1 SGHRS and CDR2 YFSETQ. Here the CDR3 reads CASSSDRPNEQFF. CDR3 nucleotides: TGCGCCAGCAGCTCGGACAGGCCCAATGAGCAGTTCTTC.

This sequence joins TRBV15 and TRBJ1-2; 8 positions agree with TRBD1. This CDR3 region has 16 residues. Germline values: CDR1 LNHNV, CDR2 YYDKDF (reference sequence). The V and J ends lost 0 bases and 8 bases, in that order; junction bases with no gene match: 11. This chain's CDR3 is CATSRDKAGGLEGYTF. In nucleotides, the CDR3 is TGTGCCACCAGCAGAGATAAAGCAGGGGGCTTAGAAGGCTACACCTTC.

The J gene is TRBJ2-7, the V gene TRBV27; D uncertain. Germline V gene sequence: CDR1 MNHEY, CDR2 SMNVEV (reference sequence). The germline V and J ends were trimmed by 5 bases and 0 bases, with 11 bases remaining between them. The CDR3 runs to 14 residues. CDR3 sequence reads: CASSPSRVSYEQYF. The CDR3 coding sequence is TGTGCCAGCAGTCCCTCCCGAGTCTCCTACGAGCAGTACTTC.

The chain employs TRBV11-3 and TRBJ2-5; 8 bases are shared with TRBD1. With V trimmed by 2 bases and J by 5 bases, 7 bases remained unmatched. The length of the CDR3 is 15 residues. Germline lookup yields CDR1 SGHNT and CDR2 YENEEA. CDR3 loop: CASSLSLTGGETQYF. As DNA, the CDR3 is TGTGCCAGCAGCTTATCATTAACAGGGGGGGAGACCCAGTACTTC.

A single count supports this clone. The CDR3 reads CASSYDTTHLYEQYF. The CDR3 DNA follows: TGTGCCAGCAGTTACGACACCACTCACCTCTACGAGCAGTACTTC. This rearrangement joins TRBV6-5 to TRBJ2-7; D gene unclear. Germline V gene data show CDR1 as MNHEY and CDR2 as SVGAGI. The CDR3 has 15 amino acids. Deletions cut 2 bases from V and 3 bases from J, with 14 bases between.

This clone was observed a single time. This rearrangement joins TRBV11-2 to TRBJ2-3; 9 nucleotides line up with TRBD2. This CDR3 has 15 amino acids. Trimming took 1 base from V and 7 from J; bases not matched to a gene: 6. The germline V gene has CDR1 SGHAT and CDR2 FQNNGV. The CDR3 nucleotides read TGTGCCAGCAGCTTAGCTAGCGGGGAACTTTATACGCAGTATTTT. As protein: CASSLASGELYTQYF.

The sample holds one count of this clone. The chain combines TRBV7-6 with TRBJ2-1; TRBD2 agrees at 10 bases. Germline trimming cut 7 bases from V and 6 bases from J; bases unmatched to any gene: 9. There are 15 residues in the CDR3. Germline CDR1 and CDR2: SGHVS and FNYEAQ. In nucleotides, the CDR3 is TGTGCCAGCATCCCTCTAGCGGGGGTACTCAATGAGCAGTTCTTC. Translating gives CASIPLAGVLNEQFF. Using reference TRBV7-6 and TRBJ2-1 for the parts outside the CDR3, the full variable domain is GAGVSQSPRYKVTKRGQDVALRCDPISGHVSLYWYRQALGQGPEFLTYFNYEAQQDKSGLPNDRFSAERPEGSISTLTIQRTEQRDSAMYRCASIPLAGVLNEQFFGPGTRLTVL.

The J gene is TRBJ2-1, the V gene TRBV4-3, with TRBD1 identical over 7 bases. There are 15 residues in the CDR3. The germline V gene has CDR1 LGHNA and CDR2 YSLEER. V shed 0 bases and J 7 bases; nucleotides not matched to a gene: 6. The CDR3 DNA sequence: TGCGCCAGCAGCCAAGATTGGACAGGTTGGAATGAGCAGTTCTTC. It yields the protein CASSQDWTGWNEQFF.

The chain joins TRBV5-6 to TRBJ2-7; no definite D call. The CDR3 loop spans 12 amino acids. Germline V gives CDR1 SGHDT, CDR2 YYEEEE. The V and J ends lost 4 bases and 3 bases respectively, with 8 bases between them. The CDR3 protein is CASSTLDYEQYF. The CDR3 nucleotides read TGTGCCAGCAGCACGTTGGACTACGAGCAGTACTTC.

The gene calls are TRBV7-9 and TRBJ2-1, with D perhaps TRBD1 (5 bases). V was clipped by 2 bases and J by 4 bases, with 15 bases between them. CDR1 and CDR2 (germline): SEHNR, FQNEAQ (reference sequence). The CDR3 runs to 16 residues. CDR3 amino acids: CASSLTLHRRYNEQFF. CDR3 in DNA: TGTGCCAGCAGCTTAACCCTTCACAGGCGATACAATGAGCAGTTCTTC. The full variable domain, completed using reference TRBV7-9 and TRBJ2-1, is DTGVSQNPRHKITKRGQNVTFRCDPISEHNRLYWYRQTLGQGPEFLTYFQNEAQLEKSRLLSDRFSAERPKGSFSTLEIQRTEQGDSAMYLCASSLTLHRRYNEQFFGPGTRLTVL.

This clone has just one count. The CDR3 loop reads CASSMRTPLGETQYF. Here the CDR3 DNA reads TGTGCCAGTAGTATGCGTACTCCATTGGGAGAGACCCAGTACTTC. J is TRBJ2-5 and V is TRBV19; D is uncertain. Germline lookup yields CDR1 LNHDA and CDR2 SQIVND (reference sequence). With 3 bases removed from V and 4 bases from J, the gap between germline ends came to 15 bases. There are 15 residues in the CDR3.

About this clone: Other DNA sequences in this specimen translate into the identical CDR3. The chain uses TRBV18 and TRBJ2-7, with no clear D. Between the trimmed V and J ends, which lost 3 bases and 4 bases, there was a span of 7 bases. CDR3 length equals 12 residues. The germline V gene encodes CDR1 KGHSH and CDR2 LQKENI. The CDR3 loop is CASSPGRYEQYF. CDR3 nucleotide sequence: TGTGCCAGCTCACCGGGTAGGTACGAGCAGTACTTC.

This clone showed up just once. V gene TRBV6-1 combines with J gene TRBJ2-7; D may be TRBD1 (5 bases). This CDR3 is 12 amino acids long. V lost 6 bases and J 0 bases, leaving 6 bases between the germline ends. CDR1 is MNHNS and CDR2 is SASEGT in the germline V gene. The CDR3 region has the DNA TGTGCCAGCAGGGACACCTCCTACGAGCAGTACTTC. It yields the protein CASRDTSYEQYF.

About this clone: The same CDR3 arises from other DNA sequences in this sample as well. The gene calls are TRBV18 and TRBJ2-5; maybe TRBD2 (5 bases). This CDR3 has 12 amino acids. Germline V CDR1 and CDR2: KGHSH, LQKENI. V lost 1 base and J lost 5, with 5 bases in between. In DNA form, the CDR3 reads TGTGCCAGCTCACCACGGAGGGAGACCCAGTACTTC. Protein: CASSPRRETQYF.

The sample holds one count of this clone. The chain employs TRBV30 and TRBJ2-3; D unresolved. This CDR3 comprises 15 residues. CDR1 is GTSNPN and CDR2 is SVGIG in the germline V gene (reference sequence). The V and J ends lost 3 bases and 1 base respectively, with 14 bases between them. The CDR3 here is CAWRTNNWGTDTQYF. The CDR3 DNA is TGTGCCTGGAGAACGAACAACTGGGGCACAGATACGCAGTATTTT.

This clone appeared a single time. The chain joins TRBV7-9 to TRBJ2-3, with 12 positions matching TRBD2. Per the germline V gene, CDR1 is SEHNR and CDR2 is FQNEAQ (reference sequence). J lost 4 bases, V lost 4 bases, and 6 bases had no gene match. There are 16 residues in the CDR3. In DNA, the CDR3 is TGTGCCAGCAGCTCACAACTAGCGGGAGGTGCAGATACGCAGTATTTT. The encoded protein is CASSSQLAGGADTQYF.

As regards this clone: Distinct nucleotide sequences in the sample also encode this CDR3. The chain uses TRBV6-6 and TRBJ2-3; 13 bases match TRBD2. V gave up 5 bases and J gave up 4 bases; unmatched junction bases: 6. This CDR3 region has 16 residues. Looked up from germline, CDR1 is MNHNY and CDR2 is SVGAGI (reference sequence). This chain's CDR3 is CASSRRTSGSADTQYF. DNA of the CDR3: TGTGCCAGCAGTCGCCGGACTAGCGGGAGTGCAGATACGCAGTATTTT.

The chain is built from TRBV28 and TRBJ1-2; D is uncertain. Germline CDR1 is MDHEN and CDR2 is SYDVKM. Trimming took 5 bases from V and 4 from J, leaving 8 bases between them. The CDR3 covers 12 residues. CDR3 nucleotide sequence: TGTGCCAGCAGTCGGCGGGCCTATGGCTACACCTTC. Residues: CASSRRAYGYTF.

For the CDR3, the DNA is TGTGCCAGCAGCGTTACAGGGTCAACGGTCGGGGACAATGAGCAGTTCTTC. This translates into CASSVTGSTVGDNEQFF. This sequence joins TRBV9 and TRBJ2-1; tentatively, D is TRBD1 (6 bases). V dropped 2 bases and J dropped 5 bases, with 20 bases sitting between them. The CDR3 runs 17 residues. Per the germline V gene, CDR1 is SGDLS and CDR2 is YYNGEE.

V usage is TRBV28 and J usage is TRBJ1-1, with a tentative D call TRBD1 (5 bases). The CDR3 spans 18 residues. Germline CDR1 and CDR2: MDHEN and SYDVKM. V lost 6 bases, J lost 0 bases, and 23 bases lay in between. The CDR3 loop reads CASRKRRGARGMNTEAFF. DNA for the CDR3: TGTGCCAGCAGGAAACGGAGGGGCGCAAGAGGGATGAACACTGAAGCTTTCTTT. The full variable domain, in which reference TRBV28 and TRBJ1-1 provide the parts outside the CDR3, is DVKVTQSSRYLVKRTGEKVFLECVQDMDHENMFWYRQDPGLGLRLIYFSYDVKMKEKGDIPEGYSVSREKKERFSLILESASTNQTSMYLCASRKRRGARGMNTEAFFGQGTRLTVV.

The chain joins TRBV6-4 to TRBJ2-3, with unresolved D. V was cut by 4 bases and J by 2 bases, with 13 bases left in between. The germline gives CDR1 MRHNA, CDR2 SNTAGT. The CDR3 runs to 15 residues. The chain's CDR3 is CASSARRSFTDTQYF. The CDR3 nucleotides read TGTGCCAGCAGTGCCCGCCGGAGTTTCACAGATACGCAGTATTTT.

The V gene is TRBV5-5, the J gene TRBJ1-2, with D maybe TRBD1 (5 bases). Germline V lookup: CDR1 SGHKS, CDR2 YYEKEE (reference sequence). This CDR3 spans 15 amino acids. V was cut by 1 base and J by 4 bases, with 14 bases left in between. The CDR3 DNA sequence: TGTGCCAGCAGCTTGCAGGGCGTAACTGGCTATGGCTACACCTTC. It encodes CASSLQGVTGYGYTF.

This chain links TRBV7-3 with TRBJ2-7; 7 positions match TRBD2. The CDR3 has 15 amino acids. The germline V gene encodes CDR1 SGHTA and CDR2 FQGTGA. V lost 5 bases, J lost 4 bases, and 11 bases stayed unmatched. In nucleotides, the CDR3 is TGTGCCAGCAGCCCCTCGCCCGGGACTACTTACGAGCAGTACTTC. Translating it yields CASSPSPGTTYEQYF.

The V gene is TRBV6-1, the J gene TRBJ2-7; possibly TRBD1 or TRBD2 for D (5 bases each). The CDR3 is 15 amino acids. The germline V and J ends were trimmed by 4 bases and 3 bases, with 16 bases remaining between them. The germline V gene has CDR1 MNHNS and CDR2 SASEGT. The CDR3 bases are TGTGCCAGCAGTGCATACCGGGGCGAAAACTACGAGCAGTACTTC. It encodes CASSAYRGENYEQYF.

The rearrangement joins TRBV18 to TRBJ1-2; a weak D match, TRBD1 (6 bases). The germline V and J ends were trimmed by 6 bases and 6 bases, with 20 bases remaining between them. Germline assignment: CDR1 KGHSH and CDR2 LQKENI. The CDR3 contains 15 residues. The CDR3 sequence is CASSPLGQDSNGYTF. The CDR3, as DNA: TGTGCCAGCTCGCCTCTCGGCCAGGACAGTAATGGCTACACCTTC. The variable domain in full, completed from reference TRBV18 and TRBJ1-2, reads NAGVMQNPRHLVRRRGQEARLRCSPMKGHSHVYWYRQLPEEGLKFMVYLQKENIIDESGMPKERFSAEFPKEGPSILRIQQVVRGDSAAYFCASSPLGQDSNGYTFGSGTRLTVV.

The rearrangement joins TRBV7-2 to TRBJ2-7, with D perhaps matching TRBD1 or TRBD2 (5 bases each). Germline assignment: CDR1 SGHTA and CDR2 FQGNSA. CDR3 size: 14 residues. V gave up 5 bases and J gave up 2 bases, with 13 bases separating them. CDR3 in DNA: TGTGCCAGCAGCCTTGTGGGGACCGCCTACGAGCAGTACTTC. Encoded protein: CASSLVGTAYEQYF.